A selection of T cell receptor beta chains follows, all from one sample in a study of metastatic and nonmetastatic thyroid tumors. TCRdb re-clonotyped the PCR reads through MiXCR. The data show tens of thousands of clones, with around an eighth seen just once and 8.5% to 10% held by the top ten. Material: blood. These receptors all come from a male donor with papillary thyroid cancer or a benign thyroid nodule (not recorded which). Some clones in this sample may be carry-over from other donors' samples. Each CDR3 is given with its conserved first and last residue. The order of the fields is V gene, clone size, D gene, J gene, CDR3 protein, CDR3 DNA. D genes are given only for firm matches. Rows may omit the clone size; those that give it use once, few, many or a size class.

TRBV10-2	few	.	TRBJ2-7	CTTRDLSYGQYF	TGCACCACTAGGGACTTGTCCTACGGGCAGTACTTC
TRBV6-2/TRBV6-3	few	.	TRBJ1-1	CASIPYGETEAFF	TGTGCCAGCATTCCCTATGGGGAGACTGAAGCTTTCTTT
TRBV6-2/TRBV6-3	medium-sized	.	TRBJ2-3	CASTPARGDTDTQYF	TGTGCCAGCACCCCGGCTAGGGGGGACACAGATACGCAGTATTTT
TRBV6-2/TRBV6-3	many	.	TRBJ1-4	CASNLQDHEKLFF	TGTGCCAGCAACCTACAGGACCACGAAAAACTGTTTTTT
TRBV30	many	.	TRBJ2-1	CAWTLGGYNEQFF	TGTGCCTGGACGTTGGGGGGCTACAATGAGCAGTTCTTC
TRBV6-2/TRBV6-3	few	TRBD1	TRBJ2-7	CASTKRTGGPRTYEQYF	TGTGCCAGCACCAAGCGGACAGGGGGCCCCCGTACCTACGAGCAGTACTTC
TRBV19	many	.	TRBJ2-1	CASRMRDSSKMDEQFF	TGTGCCAGTAGGATGCGGGACTCAAGTAAGATGGATGAGCAGTTCTTC
TRBV7-9	many	.	TRBJ1-5	CASSGGGSTNQPQHF	TGTGCCAGCAGCGGTGGCGGCAGTACAAATCAGCCCCAGCATTTT
TRBV28	medium-sized	.	TRBJ1-2	CASTGGYGYTF	TGTGCCAGCACCGGAGGGTATGGCTACACCTTC
TRBV7-9	many	.	TRBJ1-2	CASSTPYGDTF	TGTGCCAGCAGCACACCCTATGGGGACACCTTC
TRBV2	many	.	TRBJ2-5	CASKGAQETQYF	TGTGCCAGTAAAGGGGCCCAAGAGACCCAGTACTTC
TRBV27	few	.	TRBJ2-7	CASRPQGRTYEQYF	TGTGCCAGCAGACCCCAAGGGAGAACCTACGAGCAGTACTTC
TRBV19	many	.	TRBJ1-1	CASSPRGLNTEAFF	TGTGCCAGTAGTCCCCGTGGGCTGAACACTGAAGCTTTCTTT
TRBV7-2	many	.	TRBJ2-1	CASGFVEASEQFF	TGTGCCAGCGGTTTTGTGGAGGCGAGTGAGCAGTTCTTC
TRBV6-2/TRBV6-3	medium-sized	.	TRBJ1-5	CASSTGGNQPQHF	TGTGCCAGCAGTACAGGTGGCAATCAGCCCCAGCATTTT
TRBV6-5	many	.	TRBJ2-6	CASSYRISGANVLTF	TGTGCCAGCAGTTACAGAATCTCTGGGGCCAACGTCCTGACTTTC
TRBV28	few	.	TRBJ1-2	CASILLGGAYTF	TGTGCCAGCATCCTTCTCGGGGGTGCCTACACCTTC
TRBV28	.	.	TRBJ1-1	CASIPRRTEAFF	TGTGCCAGCATTCCGAGGCGTACTGAAGCTTTCTTT
TRBV9	.	.	TRBJ2-5	CASSVGGGTGGETQYF	TGTGCCAGCAGCGTAGGCGGCGGGACCGGTGGAGAGACCCAGTACTTC
TRBV30	many	.	TRBJ1-4	CAWGSGTWLFF	TGTGCCTGGGGGTCAGGTACTTGGCTGTTTTTT
TRBV6-1	.	TRBD1	TRBJ1-2	CASGKRGTGNYGYTF	TGTGCCAGCGGAAAAAGAGGGACAGGAAACTATGGCTACACCTTC
TRBV20-1	many	.	TRBJ1-5	CSAFSAGMVYSNQPQHF	TGCAGTGCCTTCTCGGCAGGGATGGTTTATAGCAATCAGCCCCAGCATTTT
TRBV20-1	many	TRBD1	TRBJ1-1	CSAKRLTGGNTEAFF	TGCAGTGCCAAACGCCTTACAGGGGGGAACACTGAAGCTTTCTTT
TRBV29-1	many	TRBD2	TRBJ2-1	CSGALAGGGQFF	TGCAGCGGCGCACTAGCGGGAGGGGGACAGTTCTTC
TRBV7-2	many	.	TRBJ1-1	CASSQDSGKAFF	TGTGCCAGCAGCCAGGACTCAGGGAAAGCTTTCTTT
TRBV6-1	medium-sized	.	TRBJ1-2	CASSRGSNYGYTF	TGTGCCAGCAGTAGGGGCTCTAACTATGGCTACACCTTC
TRBV7-9	many	.	TRBJ2-3	CASDPRDDTDTQYF	TGTGCCAGCGACCCACGGGACGACACAGATACGCAGTATTTT
TRBV10-2	many	.	TRBJ2-3	CASSIPGTDTQYF	TGCGCCAGCAGTATCCCAGGCACAGATACGCAGTATTTT
TRBV5-1	many	.	TRBJ1-2	CASSLSTGDYGYTF	TGCGCCAGCAGCTTGTCCACCGGGGACTATGGCTACACCTTC
TRBV24-1	few	.	TRBJ1-5	CATSDLADEGQPQHF	TGTGCCACCAGTGATTTGGCCGATGAAGGTCAGCCCCAGCATTTT
TRBV7-2	many	.	TRBJ2-7	CASSLSGQGFKFSSYEQYF	TGTGCCAGCAGCTTATCGGGCCAGGGCTTCAAGTTTTCATCCTACGAGCAGTACTTC
TRBV27	.	.	TRBJ1-1	CASSLSGVASEAFF	TGTGCCAGCAGTTTATCCGGGGTCGCTTCCGAAGCTTTCTTT
TRBV7-2	many	.	TRBJ2-3	CASSSQLSTDTQYF	TGTGCCAGCAGCTCCCAGCTCAGCACAGATACGCAGTATTTT
TRBV18	few	.	TRBJ2-2	CASSRTATGELFF	TGTGCCAGCTCCCGGACAGCCACCGGGGAGCTGTTTTTT
TRBV7-2	many	.	TRBJ2-1	CASSFPGPRTNEQFF	TGTGCCAGCAGCTTTCCGGGGCCGAGGACCAATGAGCAGTTCTTC
TRBV10-2	.	TRBD2	TRBJ2-1	CASSSGSWLRNDQFF	TGCGCCAGTTCTAGCGGGAGCTGGTTACGCAATGATCAGTTCTTC
TRBV3-1	many	TRBD2	TRBJ2-7	CASSPPRLAGNEQYF	TGTGCCAGCAGCCCTCCCCGACTAGCGGGGAACGAGCAGTACTTC
TRBV7-9	many	.	TRBJ2-2	CASSLGQVMVELFF	TGTGCCAGCAGCTTAGGACAGGTCATGGTAGAGCTGTTTTTT
TRBV6-1	medium-sized	.	TRBJ2-2	CASKDIGELFF	TGTGCCAGCAAGGACATCGGGGAGCTGTTTTTT
TRBV30	many	.	TRBJ2-1	CAWSVAAYNEQFF	TGTGCCTGGAGTGTAGCGGCCTACAATGAGCAGTTCTTC
TRBV3-1	few	TRBD2	TRBJ2-7	CASSPERDPSYEQYF	TGTGCCAGCAGCCCCGAGCGGGATCCCTCCTACGAGCAGTACTTC
TRBV6-2/TRBV6-3	few	.	TRBJ2-7	CASNDRGLSYEQYF	TGTGCCAGCAACGACCGGGGGTTATCCTACGAGCAGTACTTC
TRBV20-1	few	.	TRBJ2-3	CSELGFTDTQYF	TGCAGTGAACTCGGGTTCACAGATACGCAGTATTTT
TRBV7-9	many	TRBD1	TRBJ2-7	CASSSLDRGDYEQYF	TGTGCCAGCAGCTCCTTGGACAGGGGAGACTACGAGCAGTACTTC
TRBV14	few	.	TRBJ2-4	CASSQGNIAKNIQYF	TGTGCCAGCAGCCAAGGAAACATAGCCAAAAACATTCAGTACTTC
TRBV28	many	.	TRBJ2-2	CASSLDKGRNTGELFF	TGTGCCAGCAGTTTAGACAAGGGGAGGAACACCGGGGAGCTGTTTTTT
TRBV15	many	.	TRBJ1-2	CATSSGRANYGYTF	TGTGCCACCAGCAGCGGAAGGGCCAACTATGGCTACACCTTC
TRBV9	many	TRBD2	TRBJ2-1	CASSSPPSGRSYETTYNEQFF	TGTGCCAGCAGCTCGCCCCCCAGCGGGAGATCGTATGAGACTACCTACAATGAGCAGTTCTTC
TRBV7-6	.	TRBD1	TRBJ2-1	CASSLSGTGSF	TGTGCCAGCAGTCTTAGTGGGACAGGGAGCTTC
TRBV27	.	.	TRBJ2-6	CASSLTGEIAVANVLTF	TGTGCCAGCAGTTTAACAGGTGAAATCGCCGTGGCCAACGTCCTGACTTTC
TRBV12-3/TRBV12-4	many	.	TRBJ1-4	CASSLERSEKLFF	TGTGCCAGCAGTTTAGAACGGTCCGAAAAACTGTTTTTT
TRBV28	.	TRBD2	TRBJ2-2	CASSRLAEGTGELFF	TGTGCCAGCAGTCGACTAGCGGAAGGCACAGGGGAGCTGTTTTTT
TRBV11-2	.	.	TRBJ2-1	CASSHSEYWQFF	TGTGCCAGCAGCCATAGCGAGTATTGGCAGTTCTTC
TRBV15	many	.	TRBJ1-6	CATSREQTGSPLHF	TGTGCCACCAGCAGAGAACAAACCGGTTCACCCCTCCACTTT
TRBV20-1	many	TRBD1	TRBJ2-1	CSATGGRLLYNEQFF	TGCAGTGCTACAGGGGGCCGACTGCTCTACAATGAGCAGTTCTTC
TRBV7-9	many	.	TRBJ2-2	CASSLGALNTGELFF	TGTGCCAGCAGCTTAGGTGCCTTGAACACCGGGGAGCTGTTTTTT
TRBV5-6	many	.	TRBJ2-1	CASSLTNLAQFF	TGTGCCAGCAGCTTGACAAATTTGGCGCAGTTCTTC
TRBV20-1	many	.	TRBJ2-3	CSARDVRPSTDTQYF	TGCAGTGCTAGAGATGTCCGCCCTAGCACAGATACGCAGTATTTT
TRBV10-3	many	TRBD1	TRBJ1-4	CAISVRPQGASEKLFF	TGTGCCATCAGTGTACGACCCCAGGGGGCGAGTGAAAAACTGTTTTTT
TRBV30	.	TRBD1	TRBJ2-7	CAWRTGNYEQYF	TGTGCCTGGAGGACAGGGAACTACGAGCAGTACTTC